This TCR beta chain was documented in a study of shared clonotypes between healthy human individuals. Looking at the study overall: Plates per donor: three CD4 naive, three CD4 memory, two CD8 naive, one CD8 memory. General study results and limits: Donor clonotype sharing was expected to depend on sequencing depth.

This clone was recorded only once. Its cognate antigen is unknown. Each sorted subset replicate got 200 ng genomic DNA, 25,000 to 35,000 genomes. Profiling relied on immunoSEQ multiplex PCR, and the TCRdb table lists in-frame clones only, not all of them. The data hold around 2.5 million clones, with under 95% observed a single time. The V and J ends lost 6 bases and 8 bases, in that order; junction bases with no gene match: 13. The CDR3 runs 15 residues. The germline gives CDR1 SGHTA, CDR2 FQGTGA. The V gene is TRBV7-3, the J gene TRBJ1-5; TRBD1 aligns across 7 bases. Sequences were obtained from naive CD4+ T cells from PBMCs. Subset reported: CD45RA+ positively selected. This TCR was recovered from a man between 18 and 29 years old in good health. Some clones in this sample may be carry-over from other donors' samples. As DNA, the CDR3 is TGTGCCAGCAGTTCAAAACCAGGGGGGGTGAAGCCCCAGCATTTT. Encoded protein: CASSSKPGGVKPQHF.